The 16 T cell receptor beta chains reported below all come from one sample, sequenced in a study of Ad26.COV2.S vaccination and SARS-CoV-2 variants. Treatment here: about 20 received Ad26.COV2.S at low or high dose, single or two shots; several received placebo; per-sample allocation not given. Day 63 after the first injection of vaccine or placebo was the sampling time. Sequenced by immunoSEQ multiplex PCR; TCRdb stores in-frame clones only, minus some. The table lists about 480,000 clones, 70% to 90% of them singletons. The material was peripheral blood, obtained in a trial of Ad26.COV2.S vaccine versus placebo. The receptors shown here come from a person between 18 and 65 years old who received the Ad26.COV2.S COVID-19 vaccine or a placebo.

The genes are TRBV7-2 and TRBJ2-1, with D unclear. Germline CDR1 reads SGHTA; CDR2 reads FQGNSA. V lost 3 bases and J lost 8, with 11 bases in between. The CDR3 length is 13 residues. CDR3 region: CASSFPLIDEQFF. CDR3 sequence (DNA): TGTGCCAGCAGCTTTCCCCTGATCGATGAGCAGTTCTTC.

This clone was detected only once. The chain couples TRBV9 to TRBJ2-3; D ambiguous. V gave up 0 bases and J gave up 1 base, with 9 bases separating them. CDR1 and CDR2 (germline): SGDLS, YYNGEE. The CDR3 has 15 amino acids. The CDR3 DNA reads as TGTGCCAGCAGCGTAGGAAGCACGGGCACAGATACGCAGTATTTT. It yields the protein CASSVGSTGTDTQYF.

The rearrangement joins TRBV6-6 to TRBJ1-5; D not certain. V was clipped by 0 bases and J by 7 bases, with 10 bases between them. CDR3 length: 14 amino acids. In germline, CDR1 is MNHNY, CDR2 SVGAGI (reference sequence). DNA of the CDR3: TGTGCCAGCAGTTACTCGAGTCTGGGCCAGCCCCAGCATTTT. Its protein product is CASSYSSLGQPQHF.

V is TRBV24-1 and J is TRBJ2-3; TRBD2 might be the D (5 bases). This CDR3 is 15 amino acids long. Trimming pared 3 bases from V and 2 bases from J, leaving 11 bases between. Germline CDR1 and CDR2: KGHDR and SFDVKD. CDR3 bases: TGTGCCACCAGTGATCGGCGGGCTATCACAGATACGCAGTATTTT. It encodes CATSDRRAITDTQYF.

The chain uses TRBV29-1 and TRBJ2-7, with D perhaps matching TRBD1 (6 bases). The CDR3 runs 12 residues. V was shortened by 6 bases and J by 3 bases, with 12 bases between the two germline ends. Germline assignment: CDR1 SQVTM and CDR2 ANQGSEA. The CDR3 sequence is CSVKGDNYEQYF. For the CDR3, the DNA is TGCAGCGTCAAGGGGGACAACTACGAGCAGTACTTC.

The chain combines TRBV5-4 with TRBJ1-2; a possible D gene is TRBD1 (5 bases). The CDR3 length is 15 residues. Germline V gene data show CDR1 as SGHNT and CDR2 as YYREEE (reference sequence). Between the trimmed V and J ends, which lost 0 bases and 6 bases, there was a span of 15 bases. The CDR3 DNA reads as TGTGCCAGCAGCTTGGGGCAGGGACCCTCCCATGGCTACACCTTC. It translates to CASSLGQGPSHGYTF.

The chain recombines TRBV9 with TRBJ1-1; D possibly corresponds to TRBD1 (5 bases). The CDR3 extends over 14 amino acids. CDR1 is SGDLS and CDR2 is YYNGEE in the germline V gene. Trimming stripped 4 bases from V and 2 bases from J, with 12 bases between. CDR3 residues: CASSTRDVNTEAFF. CDR3 bases: TGTGCCAGCAGCACACGGGACGTCAACACTGAAGCTTTCTTT.

V and J are TRBV30 and TRBJ2-3, with D perhaps TRBD1 (6 bases). This CDR3 is built from 14 residues. Germline assignment: CDR1 GTSNPN and CDR2 SVGIG (reference sequence). V lost 8 bases and J 2 bases, leaving 17 bases between the germline ends. The CDR3 nucleotides are TGTGCCGGCCGCATTTGGACAGACACAGATACGCAGTATTTT. Protein: CAGRIWTDTDTQYF.

The V gene is TRBV5-6, the J gene TRBJ1-3; 8 nucleotides agree with TRBD1. The CDR3 runs to 15 residues. Germline CDR1 reads SGHDT; CDR2 reads YYEEEE. V was pared by 4 bases and J by 3 bases, with 6 bases of the junction left unmatched. CDR3 sequence reads: CASSPDRVLGNTIYF. The CDR3 DNA reads as TGTGCCAGCAGCCCGGACAGGGTCCTTGGAAACACCATATATTTT.

The genes are TRBV29-1 and TRBJ2-7; 10 bases fit TRBD1. V was pared by 7 bases and J by 9 bases, with 12 bases of the junction left unmatched. This CDR3 is built from 13 residues. From germline, CDR1 is SQVTM and CDR2 ANQGSEA. The CDR3 spells CSGRGPGQGTQYF. The CDR3 DNA sequence: TGCAGCGGGCGGGGGCCGGGACAGGGGACGCAGTACTTC.

The chain joins TRBV4-2 to TRBJ2-7; TRBD2 might be the D (6 bases). V was cut by 7 bases and J by 4 bases, with 38 bases left in between. Germline values: CDR1 LGHNA, CDR2 YNFKEQ. This CDR3 comprises 21 residues. CDR3 protein: CASTPRLPRTKVINGSYEQYF. DNA for the CDR3: TGTGCCAGCACCCCCCGACTGCCGCGGACCAAAGTGATTAACGGGAGTTACGAGCAGTACTTC.

This clone has just one count. The chain recombines TRBV5-6 with TRBJ2-7, with 7 bases aligning to TRBD1. This CDR3 has 13 residues. V trimming: 3 bases; J trimming: 6 bases; junction bases outside the gene matches: 6. The germline gives CDR1 SGHDT, CDR2 YYEEEE. For the CDR3, the DNA is TGTGCCAGCAGCTGGGACAGTCTGAGCGAGCAGTACTTC. Its protein product is CASSWDSLSEQYF.

The chain recombines TRBV27 with TRBJ2-5; D uncertain. Trimming shortened V by 4 bases and J by 9 bases, and 9 bases separated the two germline ends. There are 11 residues in the CDR3. Germline lookup yields CDR1 MNHEY and CDR2 SMNVEV (reference sequence). For the CDR3, the DNA is TGTGCCAGCAGTTCCGGGTGGGCCCAGTACTTC. Amino acid sequence: CASSSGWAQYF.

This clone has a single count. J is TRBJ2-7 and V is TRBV7-2; TRBD2 is a possible D gene (6 bases). V lost 5 bases and J lost 3, with 14 bases in between. Germline V lookup: CDR1 SGHTA, CDR2 FQGNSA. This CDR3 has 14 residues. In DNA form, the CDR3 reads TGTGCCAGCAGCCGGGACTCAGGGAACTACGAGCAGTACTTC. It yields the protein CASSRDSGNYEQYF.

The chain recombines TRBV19 with TRBJ2-3; 10 bases are a match to TRBD1. After removal of 2 bases from V and 4 bases from J, the junction contained 6 bases not matched to a gene. Germline CDR1 reads LNHDA; CDR2 reads SQIVND (reference sequence). There are 16 residues in the CDR3. The CDR3 loop is CASSITAGTGADTQYF. For the CDR3, the DNA is TGTGCCAGTAGTATAACTGCCGGGACAGGGGCAGATACGCAGTATTTT.

In the case of this clone: The sample contains more than one DNA sequence encoding this CDR3. The V and J genes are TRBV6-2 or TRBV6-3 and TRBJ1-1; D not resolved. The V gene lost 5 bases and the J gene lost 5 bases, with 9 bases spanning the gap. Germline V CDR1 and CDR2: MNHEY, SVGEGT. The CDR3 has 12 amino acids. The CDR3 DNA is TGTGCCAGCAGTCCCGGACGGACTGAAGCTTTCTTT. This sequence encodes CASSPGRTEAFF.